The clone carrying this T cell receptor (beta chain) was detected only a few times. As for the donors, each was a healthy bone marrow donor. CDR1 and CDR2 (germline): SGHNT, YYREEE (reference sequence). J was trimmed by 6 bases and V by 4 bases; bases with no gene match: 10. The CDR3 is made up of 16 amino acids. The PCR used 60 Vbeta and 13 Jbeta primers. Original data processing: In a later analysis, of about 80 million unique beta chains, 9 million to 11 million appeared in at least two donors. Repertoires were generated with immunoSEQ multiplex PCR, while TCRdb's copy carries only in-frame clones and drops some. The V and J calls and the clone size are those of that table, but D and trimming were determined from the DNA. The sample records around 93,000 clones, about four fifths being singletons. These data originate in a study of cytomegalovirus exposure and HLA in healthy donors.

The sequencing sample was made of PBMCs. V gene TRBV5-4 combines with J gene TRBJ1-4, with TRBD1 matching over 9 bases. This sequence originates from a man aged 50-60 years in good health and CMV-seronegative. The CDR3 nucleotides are TGTGCCAGCAGCAGAGGGAGACAGGGGGGCTATGAAAAACTGTTTTTT. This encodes CASSRGRQGGYEKLFF.